These 16 T cell receptor beta chains share one sample of origin, sequenced in a study of identical twins. TCRdb ran MiXCR on the 5' RACE reads and lists one entry per CDR3 protein. This sample carries hundreds of thousands of distinct CDR3 sequences, approximately 6% of them seen once, and the ten largest clones take around 2%. Sequenced sample: naive T cells sorted from blood. Every receptor here comes from a man aged 18 to 35 in good health.

Many counts were recorded for this clonotype. The chain uses TRBV5-1 and TRBJ1-1, with unresolved D. Per the germline V gene, CDR1 is SGHRS and CDR2 is YFSETQ. The CDR3 has 12 residues. V was clipped by 5 bases and J by 8 bases, with 13 bases between them. CDR3 protein: CASRREFGEAFF. For the CDR3, the DNA is TGCGCCAGCAGGCGGGAGTTCGGGGAAGCTTTCTTT. Full variable domain (rest looked up from reference TRBV5-1 and TRBJ1-1): KAGVTQTPRYLIKTRGQQVTLSCSPISGHRSVSWYQQTPGQGLQFLFEYFSETQRNKGNFPGRFSGRQFSNSRSEMNVSTLELGDSALYLCASRREFGEAFFGQGTRLTVV.

This clonotype was detected only a few times. The J gene is TRBJ2-4, the V gene TRBV24-1; possibly TRBD1 for D (6 bases). CDR3 length equals 16 residues. Trimming took 4 bases from V and 6 from J, leaving 18 bases between them. From germline, CDR1 is KGHDR and CDR2 SFDVKD. CDR3 bases: TGTGCCACCAGTGAATCCTCCCCGGGACAACTAAACATTCAGTACTTC. Its protein is CATSESSPGQLNIQYF.

This clonotype was found a few times. The V call is TRBV12-3 or TRBV12-4, the J call TRBJ2-7; 7 bases line up with TRBD1. This CDR3 comprises 13 residues. Trimming removed 5 bases from V and 5 bases from J; junction bases left unmatched: 6. The CDR3 loop is CASSTGARDEQYF. The CDR3 coding sequence is TGTGCCAGCAGTACAGGGGCCAGGGACGAGCAGTACTTC.

The chain carries TRBV12-3 or TRBV12-4 and TRBJ1-2; D might be TRBD1 (6 bases). The CDR3 is made up of 14 amino acids. V was shortened by 5 bases and J by 2 bases, with 12 bases between the two germline ends. CDR3 DNA: TGTGCCAGCAGTACTATACAGGGAAACTATGGCTACACCTTC. Translated, it gives CASSTIQGNYGYTF.

The V and J genes are TRBV7-2 and TRBJ2-1; 9 nucleotides line up with TRBD2. With V trimmed by 1 base and J by 11 bases, 6 bases remained unmatched. Per the germline V gene, CDR1 is SGHTA and CDR2 is FQGNSA. The CDR3 extends over 14 amino acids. CDR3 loop: CASSLGGSSGKQFF. The DNA of the CDR3 is TGTGCCAGCAGCTTAGGGGGTTCTAGCGGGAAGCAGTTCTTC.

The sample holds many counts of this clonotype. J is TRBJ2-1 and V is TRBV20-1, with 9 bases identical to TRBD2. Per germline, CDR1 DFQATT and CDR2 SNEGSKA (reference sequence). CDR3 length equals 16 residues. J was trimmed by 5 bases and V by 0 bases; bases with no gene match: 8. The CDR3 region has the DNA TGCAGTGCTAGAGATCCCCTAGCGGGGTCTAACAATGAGCAGTTCTTC. It specifies CSARDPLAGSNNEQFF.

The chain recombines TRBV24-1 with TRBJ2-1; tentatively, D is TRBD2 (6 bases). This CDR3 comprises 15 residues. Germline values: CDR1 KGHDR, CDR2 SFDVKD. V shed 5 bases and J shed 0 bases, with 10 bases lying between them. The CDR3 DNA is TGTGCCACCAGTGGTACCGGGAGCTCCTACAATGAGCAGTTCTTC. Residues: CATSGTGSSYNEQFF.

This clonotype came up a few times. The chain recombines TRBV27 with TRBJ1-1, with D maybe TRBD1 (5 bases). Germline values: CDR1 MNHEY, CDR2 SMNVEV (reference sequence). Between the trimmed V and J ends, which lost 5 bases and 5 bases, there was a span of 21 bases. CDR3 length: 16 amino acids. For the CDR3, the DNA is TGTGCCAGCAGTCCCCTTTCTGGCGGGGGATTTACTGAAGCTTTCTTT. Translated, it gives CASSPLSGGGFTEAFF.

This clonotype was observed many times. V usage is TRBV20-1 and J usage is TRBJ2-1; D might be TRBD2 (6 bases). CDR1 DFQATT and CDR2 SNEGSKA come from the germline V gene (reference sequence). The CDR3 loop spans 13 amino acids. V shed 3 bases and J shed 2 bases, with 8 bases lying between them. The chain's CDR3 is CSARRGPYNEQFF. As DNA, the CDR3 is TGCAGTGCTAGGCGGGGACCCTACAATGAGCAGTTCTTC.

This clonotype has a count of ten or more. The chain uses TRBV2 and TRBJ1-5; D is unclear. CDR1 SNHLY and CDR2 FYNNEI come from the germline V gene. The length of the CDR3 is 15 residues. Trimming shortened V by 6 bases and J by 3 bases, and 15 bases separated the two germline ends. In nucleotides, the CDR3 is TGTGCCAGCAGGGAATCAGAGTTCCTCAATCAGCCCCAGCATTTT. It specifies CASRESEFLNQPQHF.

This clonotype came up many times. The chain recombines TRBV6-5 with TRBJ2-5, with a possible D match to TRBD1 (6 bases). The germline gives CDR1 MNHEY, CDR2 SVGAGI. This CDR3 has 15 residues. V dropped 2 bases and J dropped 2 bases, with 12 bases sitting between them. Written as DNA, the CDR3 is TGTGCCAGCAGTTACACACCGGGACAACAAGAGACCCAGTACTTC. Protein product: CASSYTPGQQETQYF.

This clonotype has a count of ten or more. The chain uses TRBV20-1 and TRBJ1-5, with TRBD1 identical over 10 bases. After removal of 3 bases from V and 0 bases from J, the junction contained 5 bases not matched to a gene. Germline loops: CDR1 DFQATT, CDR2 SNEGSKA (reference sequence). The CDR3 sequence is 16 residues long. The CDR3: CSASGTGAYSNQPQHF. The CDR3, as DNA: TGCAGTGCTAGCGGGACAGGGGCCTATAGCAATCAGCCCCAGCATTTT.

This clonotype has only a few counts. The CDR3 loop reads CASSVGLLGLAGYNEQFF. The CDR3 bases are TGTGCCAGCAGCGTAGGGCTTTTAGGACTAGCGGGCTACAATGAGCAGTTCTTC. V is TRBV9 and J is TRBJ2-1; 11 nucleotides line up with TRBD2. The ends lost 0 bases at V and 3 bases at J; junction bases unmatched: 8. CDR3 size: 18 residues. Germline CDR1 and CDR2: SGDLS and YYNGEE.

The chain carries TRBV5-1 and TRBJ2-5, with a tentative D call TRBD2 (6 bases). Trimming cost V 2 bases and J 1 base, with 18 bases left between them. The length of the CDR3 is 17 residues. Germline-derived CDR1 and CDR2 are SGHRS and YFSETQ. The CDR3 loop reads CASSFGLIADLQETQYF. As DNA, the CDR3 is TGCGCCAGCAGCTTTGGGTTAATAGCGGACCTCCAAGAGACCCAGTACTTC.

The CDR3 loop reads CASSYQRSLTDTQYF. The CDR3 nucleotides are TGTGCCAGCAGTTACCAACGGAGCCTTACAGATACGCAGTATTTT. V usage is TRBV6-5 and J usage is TRBJ2-3; D is uncertain. The ends were cut back, 2 bases at V and 3 bases at J, with 12 bases in the middle. The CDR3 is 15 amino acids. Germline CDR1 reads MNHEY; CDR2 reads SVGAGI.

This clonotype has at least ten counts. The chain couples TRBV6-5 to TRBJ2-1, with D possibly being TRBD1 or TRBD2 (5 bases each). Germline assignment: CDR1 MNHEY and CDR2 SVGAGI. Trimming removed 2 bases from V and 4 bases from J, with 12 bases in between. The CDR3 contains 15 residues. This CDR3 reads CASSYTGRPYNEQFF. The CDR3 DNA reads TGTGCCAGCAGTTACACGGGACGGCCATACAATGAGCAGTTCTTC.